The TCR beta chain under discussion was sequenced for a study of regulatory T cells in long-lasting Graves disease. Turning to the study itself: Antithyroid drugs had been taken under 3 months by newly diagnosed Graves' patients. Study conclusions and caveats: Peripheral blood, not thyroid tissue, was the sole material studied.

The time point denotes: newly diagnosed GD, antithyroid drugs for less than 3 months. Isolated PBMC RNA provided the starting material for the TCR library. The peripheral blood volume drawn was 8 to 9.5 milliliters, and it was collected into EDTA tubes. Regarding this clonotype: Its antigen remains unknown.

CDR1 and CDR2 (germline): DFQATT, SNEGSKA (reference sequence). V was cut by 4 bases and J by 1 base, with 11 bases left in between. CDR3 length: 14 amino acids. Arm-PCR of CDR3 regions and iRepertoire HTBI primers were the basis on which TCR beta libraries were built. TCRdb used MiXCR to reprocess the multiplex PCR reads, holding one entry per CDR3 protein. Of more than 300,000 distinct CDR3 sequences listed, around 15% were seen once; the top ten hold approximately 22%. J is TRBJ1-5 and V is TRBV20-1; D possibly corresponds to TRBD1 (6 bases). The sequenced sample was peripheral blood mononuclear cells (PBMCs), obtained at new diagnosis, from a patient treated with antithyroid drugs. The TCR sequence derives from a female donor with Graves disease. This CDR3 is CSANRQASNQPQHF. The CDR3 nucleotides read TGCAGTGCTAATAGACAGGCGAGCAATCAGCCCCAGCATTTT.